These T cell receptor beta chains were read from a single sample in a study of T-cell reconstitution after alpha-beta-depleted transplantation in children. TCRdb processed the PCR reads anew with MiXCR; each CDR3 protein has one entry. This sample yields about 600,000 distinct CDR3 sequences, of which under 15% are seen a single time; 2.2% belongs to the top ten. The material sequenced was PBMCs, mostly from graft donor cells, taken 360 days after TCRalphabeta/CD19-depleted stem cell transplant. These TCRs come from a male patient between 10 and 17 years old who had a stem cell transplant for acute myeloid leukemia, so the T cells may come from the graft donor. Each CDR3 is given with its conserved first and last residue. The D gene is left open where the match is weak. Not all rows give a size; the values are once, few, many and, for expanded clones, a class.

clone size	D gene	J gene	V gene	CDR3 protein	CDR3 DNA
few	TRBD1	TRBJ2-3	TRBV29-1	CSALPGTEGADTQYF	TGCAGCGCCCTCCCCGGGACAGAGGGCGCAGATACGCAGTATTTT
few	TRBD1	TRBJ2-7	TRBV27	CASARDRVFYEQYF	TGTGCCAGCGCCCGGGACAGGGTTTTCTACGAGCAGTACTTC
NA	NA	TRBJ2-7	TRBV6-5	CASSSPALPPYEQYF	TGTGCCAGCAGTTCCCCGGCCCTACCCCCTTACGAGCAGTACTTC
NA	TRBD2	TRBJ2-1	TRBV6-2/TRBV6-3	CASSFKRLAGSYGFF	TGTGCCAGCAGTTTTAAGAGACTAGCGGGAAGTTACGGATTCTTC
NA	TRBD2	TRBJ2-4	TRBV3-1	CASSQGIQAGSGGKNIQYF	TGTGCCAGCAGCCAAGGGATACAAGCTGGGTCGGGGGGCAAAAACATTCAGTACTTC
few	NA	TRBJ2-1	TRBV27	CASSLGTPFAEQFF	TGTGCCAGCAGTTTGGGGACTCCATTCGCGGAGCAGTTCTTC
many	NA	TRBJ2-5	TRBV28	CASSFTLVGGGIQYF	TGTGCCAGCAGTTTCACCCTGGTGGGTGGGGGAATCCAGTACTTC
few	TRBD2	TRBJ2-7	TRBV4-3	CASSQDLSSGRVYEQYF	TGCGCCAGCAGCCAAGATCTGAGTAGCGGGAGAGTTTACGAGCAGTACTTC
many	NA	TRBJ2-7	TRBV12-3/TRBV12-4	CASSHRSYEQYF	TGTGCCAGCAGCCACCGCTCCTACGAGCAGTACTTC
NA	NA	TRBJ1-5	TRBV6-5	CASSRRGLGPQHF	TGTGCCAGCAGCCGCAGGGGCCTCGGGCCCCAGCATTTT
many	TRBD2	TRBJ2-2	TRBV11-2	CASSLVRLAGGITGELFF	TGTGCCAGCAGCTTAGTTCGACTAGCGGGAGGTATCACCGGGGAGCTGTTTTTT
NA	TRBD1	TRBJ1-1	TRBV4-3	CASSQVSGGIVGAFF	TGCGCCAGCAGCCAAGTATCAGGGGGAATCGTCGGAGCTTTCTTT
NA	TRBD2	TRBJ2-2	TRBV4-1	CASSQPFTWREGQSNTGELFF	TGCGCCAGCAGCCAACCTTTTACCTGGCGGGAGGGACAATCGAACACCGGGGAGCTGTTTTTT
many	NA	TRBJ2-2	TRBV20-1	CSARQPLGYTGELFF	TGCAGTGCTAGACAACCTCTAGGTTACACCGGGGAGCTGTTTTTT
NA	NA	TRBJ2-7	TRBV6-5	CASSYSRTGFNEQYF	TGTGCCAGCAGTTACTCGAGAACAGGGTTCAACGAGCAGTACTTC
few	NA	TRBJ2-7	TRBV20-1	CSARQILSYEQYF	TGCAGCGCTCGACAGATACTCTCCTACGAGCAGTACTTC
NA	NA	TRBJ2-3	TRBV7-8	CASLERRIKDTQYF	TGTGCCAGCCTAGAGAGGCGGATCAAAGATACGCAGTATTTT
many	TRBD1	TRBJ2-3	TRBV14	CASSLDRALTDTQYF	TGTGCCAGCAGCCTAGACAGGGCGCTCACAGATACGCAGTATTTT
NA	TRBD1	TRBJ2-7	TRBV20-1	CSAGRTGNEQYF	TGCAGTGCTGGCAGGACAGGTAATGAGCAGTACTTC
NA	NA	TRBJ2-7	TRBV6-1	CASTRGDHYEQYF	TGTGCCAGCACCCGAGGGGACCACTACGAGCAGTACTTC
few	NA	TRBJ2-3	TRBV18	CASSARLALDTQYF	TGTGCCAGCTCCGCCCGGCTAGCCTTAGATACGCAGTATTTT
few	NA	TRBJ2-7	TRBV15	CATSRDILGQGEQYF	TGTGCCACCAGCAGAGATATTTTGGGGCAGGGTGAGCAGTACTTC
few	NA	TRBJ2-1	TRBV3-1	CASSQAAGAGYYNEQFF	TGTGCCAGCAGCCAAGCAGCAGGAGCGGGCTACTACAATGAGCAGTTCTTC
NA	NA	TRBJ2-7	TRBV6-5	CASSYWGYNGYEQYF	TGTGCCAGCAGTTACTGGGGTTATAACGGTTACGAGCAGTACTTC
NA	TRBD2	TRBJ2-1	TRBV5-1	CASSLSRPGLAGFPSYNEQFF	TGCGCCAGCAGCTTGAGTAGGCCGGGACTAGCGGGTTTTCCCTCCTACAATGAGCAGTTCTTC